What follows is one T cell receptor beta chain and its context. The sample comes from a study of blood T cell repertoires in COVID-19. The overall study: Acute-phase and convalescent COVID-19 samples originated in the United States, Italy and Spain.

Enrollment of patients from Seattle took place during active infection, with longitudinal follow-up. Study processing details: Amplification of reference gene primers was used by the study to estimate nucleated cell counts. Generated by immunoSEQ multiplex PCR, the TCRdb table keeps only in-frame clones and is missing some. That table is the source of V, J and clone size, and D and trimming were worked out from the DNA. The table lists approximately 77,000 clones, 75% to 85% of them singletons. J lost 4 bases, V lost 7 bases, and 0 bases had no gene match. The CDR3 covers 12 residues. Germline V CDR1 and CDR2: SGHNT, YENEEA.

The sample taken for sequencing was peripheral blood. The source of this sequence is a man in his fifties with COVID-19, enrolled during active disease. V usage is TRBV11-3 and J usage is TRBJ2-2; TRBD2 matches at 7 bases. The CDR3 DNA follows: TGTGCCAGCAAGCGGGGCACCGGGGAGCTGTTTTTT. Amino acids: CASKRGTGELFF.